This TCR beta chain was profiled in a study of T-cell memory formation after mild COVID-19. From the 5' RACE reads, TCRdb called clonotypes with MiXCR, one entry per CDR3 protein. Of about 620,000 distinct CDR3 sequences in the sample, about a sixth were seen once. The sample comprised PBMCs or a T cell subset sorted from them (not recorded which). This TCR came from an adult woman who had mild COVID-19 (a few samples of this study predate the infection). Cell type and time point are not known.

The CDR3 protein is CATQGGLAYEQYF. The CDR3 DNA sequence: TGTGCCACCCAGGGGGGACTAGCGTACGAGCAGTACTTC. The chain recombines TRBV12-3 or TRBV12-4 with TRBJ2-7; 10 bases align to TRBD2. There are 13 residues in the CDR3. V lost 10 bases, J lost 4 bases, and 7 bases stayed unmatched.